Listed here are 22 T cell receptor beta chains from one sample, sequenced in a study of OX40 agonist ivuxolimab in advanced cancers. The data were produced by immunoSEQ multiplex PCR, yet TCRdb's version contains in-frame clones alone and is incomplete. This table holds 52,000 or so clones, roughly 84% found once. The input for sequencing was CD4+ or CD8+ T cells sorted from blood, taken in a trial of the OX40 agonist ivuxolimab. The source of these receptors is an adult with an advanced solid tumor such as melanoma, head and neck, liver or kidney cancer.

The chain recombines TRBV7-2 with TRBJ1-1, with D tentatively TRBD1 (5 bases). Germline CDR1 is SGHTA and CDR2 is FQGNSA. Deletions cut 1 base from V and 1 base from J, with 10 bases between. The CDR3 totals 15 residues. Here the CDR3 reads CASSLVQDRNTEAFF. The CDR3 DNA reads as TGTGCCAGCAGCTTAGTACAGGACCGGAACACTGAAGCTTTCTTT.

This chain joins TRBV6-5 and TRBJ2-7; tentatively, D is TRBD1 or TRBD2 (5 bases each). The germline gives CDR1 MNHEY, CDR2 SVGAGI. V was pared by 5 bases and J by 4 bases, with 18 bases between. This CDR3 has 15 residues. The CDR3 DNA reads TGTGCCAGCAGTCCTGTGGGGCCCTGGGAGTACGAGCAGTACTTC. This codes for CASSPVGPWEYEQYF.

The V gene is TRBV19, the J gene TRBJ1-6; D ambiguous. V was clipped by 2 bases and J by 9 bases, with 14 bases between them. This CDR3 has 15 amino acids. Germline V gene sequence: CDR1 LNHDA, CDR2 SQIVND (reference sequence). CDR3 DNA sequence: TGTGCCAGTAGTATAAATGGAGAGCAGGCTTCACCCCTCCACTTT. Translation: CASSINGEQASPLHF.

This clone was seen only a few times. V is TRBV6-1 and J is TRBJ2-1, with no clear D. V lost 6 bases and J 5 bases, leaving 8 bases between the germline ends. The germline CDR1 and CDR2 sequences are MNHNS and SASEGT. The CDR3 consists of 12 residues. In nucleotides, the CDR3 is TGTGCCAGCAGCGGCTACCACAATGAGCAGTTCTTC. Translating gives CASSGYHNEQFF.

The V call is TRBV14, the J call TRBJ2-1; TRBD1 agrees at 9 bases. The ends lost 1 base at V and 10 bases at J; junction bases unmatched: 8. The germline V gene encodes CDR1 SGHDN and CDR2 FVKESK. The CDR3 length is 15 residues. CDR3 region: CASSQVATGGQEQFF. The CDR3 DNA reads as TGTGCCAGCAGCCAAGTAGCGACAGGGGGACAGGAGCAGTTCTTC.

The V gene is TRBV23-1, the J gene TRBJ2-4, with 8 bases identical to TRBD1. TRBV23-1 is noted as an ORF with a role that remains uncertain. The CDR3 spans 20 residues. V lost 4 bases, J lost 1 base, and 18 bases stayed unmatched. The CDR3 spells CASSRLPRQGMDGAKNIQYF. The CDR3 coding sequence is TGCGCCAGCAGTCGACTCCCGAGACAGGGGATGGATGGGGCCAAAAACATTCAGTACTTC.

This chain links TRBV6-5 with TRBJ2-3, with 10 bases fitting TRBD2. This CDR3 spans 14 amino acids. Germline values: CDR1 MNHEY, CDR2 SVGAGI. V shed 5 bases, J shed 6 bases, and the junction held 5 bases outside the gene matches. CDR3 coding DNA: TGTGCCAGCAGTCTAGCGGGAGTAGGGGATACGCAGTATTTT. Translated, it gives CASSLAGVGDTQYF.

The chain links TRBV7-9 to TRBJ1-2; perhaps TRBD1 as D (6 bases). Deletions cut 1 base from V and 2 bases from J, with 14 bases between. In germline, CDR1 is SEHNR, CDR2 FQNEAQ (reference sequence). This CDR3 has 16 residues. CDR3 loop: CASSLGGTKANYGYTF. As DNA, the CDR3 is TGTGCCAGCAGCTTAGGAGGGACAAAAGCAAACTATGGCTACACCTTC.

The gene calls are TRBV6-1 and TRBJ2-3; 9 positions agree with TRBD2. J was trimmed by 2 bases and V by 3 bases; bases with no gene match: 3. The length of the CDR3 is 15 residues. In germline, CDR1 is MNHNS, CDR2 SASEGT. The CDR3 sequence is CASSDLAGTTDTQYF. The CDR3 DNA reads as TGTGCCAGCAGTGATCTAGCGGGGACCACAGATACGCAGTATTTT.

The chain employs TRBV4-2 and TRBJ2-6; 7 bases align to TRBD2. This CDR3 is built from 18 residues. The ends lost 0 bases at V and 2 bases at J; junction bases unmatched: 7. Germline CDR1 is LGHNA and CDR2 is YNFKEQ. The CDR3 DNA follows: TGTGCCAGCAGCCAAGAGGGAGGGCCTGCGACTGGGGCCAACGTCCTGACTTTC. Protein product: CASSQEGGPATGANVLTF.

The V gene is TRBV6-5, the J gene TRBJ1-6; 7 bases map to TRBD1. The germline V gene has CDR1 MNHEY and CDR2 SVGAGI. J gave up 6 bases and V 10 bases, and 9 bases lay outside the gene matches. This CDR3 has 14 residues. The CDR3 coding sequence is TGTGCCACTACTACCGGGACAGTTAATTCACCCCTCCACTTT. Translating gives CATTTGTVNSPLHF.

This clone was detected once. The V gene is TRBV5-1, the J gene TRBJ2-2; a possible D gene is TRBD1 (6 bases). The CDR3 is 16 residues long. Trimming cost V 1 base and J 2 bases, with 12 bases left between them. CDR1 and CDR2 from the germline V gene are SGHRS and YFSETQ. The chain's CDR3 is CASSLSLGGNTGELFF. The CDR3 DNA reads TGCGCCAGCAGCTTGTCCTTAGGGGGTAACACCGGGGAGCTGTTTTTT. The entire variable domain, with the rest obtained from reference TRBV5-1 and TRBJ2-2, is as follows: KAGVTQTPRYLIKTRGQQVTLSCSPISGHRSVSWYQQTPGQGLQFLFEYFSETQRNKGNFPGRFSGRQFSNSRSEMNVSTLELGDSALYLCASSLSLGGNTGELFFGEGSRLTVL.

The sample holds a few counts of this clone. The chain recombines TRBV5-1 with TRBJ2-1; TRBD2 aligns across 16 bases. Germline values: CDR1 SGHRS, CDR2 YFSETQ. After removal of 0 bases from V and 6 bases from J, the junction contained 6 bases not matched to a gene. The CDR3 sequence is 18 residues long. CDR3 DNA: TGCGCCAGCAGCTTGGCCGGGACTAGCGGGAGGGGGTCCAATGAGCAGTTCTTC. Amino acids: CASSLAGTSGRGSNEQFF.

This clone was seen more than once but under ten times. The V call is TRBV18, the J call TRBJ1-6; no reliable D call. The CDR3 extends over 16 amino acids. Germline-derived CDR1 and CDR2 are KGHSH and LQKENI. V was shortened by 4 bases and J by 5 bases, with 15 bases between the two germline ends. In nucleotides, the CDR3 is TGTGCCAGCTCACTTGCCTTCCGAAATCATAATTCACCCCTCCACTTT. It is translated as CASSLAFRNHNSPLHF.

Regarding this clone: The sample holds other DNA sequences that translate to the same CDR3. The chain joins TRBV11-3 to TRBJ1-4; D is unresolved. V lost 2 bases to trimming and J lost 0 bases, with 7 bases between them. CDR1 and CDR2 (germline): SGHNT, YENEEA. The CDR3 has 15 amino acids. CDR3 sequence (DNA): TGTGCCAGCAGCTTAAGTCGTGCAACTAATGAAAAACTGTTTTTT. Translating it yields CASSLSRATNEKLFF.

V gene TRBV19 combines with J gene TRBJ1-1; possible D gene TRBD1, 5 bases. V was cut by 4 bases and J by 6 bases, with 18 bases left in between. Germline V gene data show CDR1 as LNHDA and CDR2 as SQIVND (reference sequence). The CDR3 has 15 residues. The CDR3 is CASSSFAGSYAEAFF. CDR3 DNA sequence: TGTGCCAGTAGTAGTTTTGCAGGGTCCTACGCTGAAGCTTTCTTT.

The chain employs TRBV7-2 and TRBJ1-5; TRBD1 matches 8 bases. Germline CDR1 and CDR2: SGHTA and FQGNSA. The CDR3 has 15 residues. With 5 bases clipped from V and 2 bases from J, the junction kept 5 bases outside the gene matches. The chain's CDR3 is CASSAETGGNQPQHF. Written as DNA, the CDR3 is TGTGCCAGCAGCGCGGAGACAGGGGGCAATCAGCCCCAGCATTTT.

The V gene is TRBV7-6, the J gene TRBJ2-7; D is undetermined. V was trimmed by 4 bases and J by 7 bases, leaving 17 bases between them. This CDR3 has 14 residues. CDR1 is SGHVS and CDR2 is FNYEAQ in the germline V gene. The CDR3 loop is CASSSNSVPQEQYF. For the CDR3, the DNA is TGTGCCAGCAGCTCCAACAGCGTTCCTCAGGAGCAGTACTTC.

V gene TRBV7-9 combines with J gene TRBJ1-3, with TRBD1 matching over 7 bases. The CDR3 extends over 18 amino acids. CDR1 and CDR2 from the germline V gene are SEHNR and FQNEAQ (reference sequence). V trimming: 0 bases; J trimming: 1 base; junction bases outside the gene matches: 9. In DNA form, the CDR3 reads TGTGCCAGCAGCTTAGCACAGGGGACCGGCCGGTCTGGAAACACCATATATTTT. It codes for CASSLAQGTGRSGNTIYF.

The chain carries TRBV6-5 and TRBJ2-7; 7 positions agree with TRBD1. Germline lookup yields CDR1 MNHEY and CDR2 SVGAGI. The CDR3 sequence is 15 residues long. The trim removed 7 bases at V and 3 bases at J, leaving 12 bases unmatched. CDR3 in DNA: TGTGCCAGCAAAGAAACAGGGGCCCCGAGCTACGAGCAGTACTTC. This gives the protein CASKETGAPSYEQYF.

J is TRBJ1-2 and V is TRBV11-2; D uncertain. V was clipped by 5 bases and J by 6 bases, with 16 bases between them. CDR3 length: 14 residues. The germline CDR1 and CDR2 sequences are SGHAT and FQNNGV. CDR3 region: CASSRGEGLDGYTF. Written as DNA, the CDR3 is TGTGCCAGCAGCCGTGGTGAGGGCCTCGATGGCTACACCTTC.

The gene calls are TRBV19 and TRBJ2-7; 7 nucleotides line up with TRBD1. V gave up 8 bases and J gave up 2 bases; unmatched junction bases: 9. This CDR3 contains 14 residues. Germline V gene sequence: CDR1 LNHDA, CDR2 SQIVND (reference sequence). Here the CDR3 DNA reads TGTGCCAGTTCCAAAGGGGGCGAAACCTACGAGCAGTACTTC. Translated, it gives CASSKGGETYEQYF.